These T cell receptor beta chains were read from a single sample in a study of T cells after yellow fever vaccination. TCRdb called the 5' RACE reads again in MiXCR, with one record for every CDR3 protein. The sample carries 500,000 to 650,000 distinct CDR3 sequences, around 16% recorded once. Sequences were derived from PBMCs, sampled about 5 days after the first yellow fever vaccination. The source of these receptors is a man aged 18-30 years who received the YFV17D yellow fever vaccine. Both conserved end residues are part of each CDR3. A D gene is named only where the DNA matches it firmly. Where a row states a size, it is once, few, many or the class of an expanded clone; other rows omit it.

CDR3: CASRRSGAFPGELFF
DNA: TGTGCCAGCAGACGTAGCGGGGCCTTTCCCGGGGAGCTGTTTTTT
J: TRBJ2-2
size: NA
V: TRBV6-2/TRBV6-3
D: TRBD2
length: 15

CDR3: CASTTVPPGGQFF
DNA: TGCGCCAGCACGACTGTCCCCCCCGGTGGGCAGTTCTTC
J: TRBJ2-1
size: NA
V: TRBV5-1
D: NA
length: 13

CDR3: CASDRAGTGRGELFF
DNA: TGTGCCAGCGACAGGGCCGGGACAGGGCGCGGGGAGCTGTTTTTT
J: TRBJ2-2
size: few
V: TRBV6-2/TRBV6-3
D: TRBD1
length: 15

CDR3: CASSLGSPNEQFF
DNA: TGTGCCAGCAGCTTAGGCAGTCCCAATGAGCAGTTCTTC
J: TRBJ2-1
size: NA
V: TRBV7-2
D: NA
length: 13

CDR3: CASSPGQFTSPLHF
DNA: TGCGCCAGCAGCCCCGGACAGTTTACCTCACCCCTCCACTTT
J: TRBJ1-6
size: few
V: TRBV5-1
D: NA
length: 14

CDR3: CASILGQGANEQYF
DNA: TGTGCCAGCATCCTCGGACAGGGGGCCAACGAGCAGTACTTC
J: TRBJ2-7
size: NA
V: TRBV6-1
D: TRBD1
length: 14

CDR3: CASRRQGTTSYEQYF
DNA: TGTGCCAGCAGACGACAGGGCACGACCTCCTACGAGCAGTACTTC
J: TRBJ2-7
size: few
V: TRBV7-9
D: TRBD1
length: 15

CDR3: CASNPGTGVDGYTF
DNA: TGTGCCAGCAACCCCGGGACAGGGGTTGATGGCTACACCTTC
J: TRBJ1-2
size: few
V: TRBV19
D: TRBD1
length: 14

CDR3: CASSFGQYRDNEQFF
DNA: TGTGCCAGCAGTTTCGGACAGTATAGGGACAATGAGCAGTTCTTC
J: TRBJ2-1
size: many
V: TRBV27
D: NA
length: 15

CDR3: CASNDRAGYTF
DNA: TGTGCCAGCAATGACAGGGCTGGCTACACCTTC
J: TRBJ1-2
size: few
V: TRBV28
D: TRBD1
length: 11

CDR3: CSARPAGSYNSPLHF
DNA: TGCAGTGCTAGACCTGCAGGCTCCTATAATTCACCCCTCCACTTT
J: TRBJ1-6
size: many
V: TRBV20-1
D: NA
length: 15

CDR3: CASSEGGRVGGYTF
DNA: TGTGCCAGCAGCGAGGGGGGCAGGGTGGGAGGCTACACCTTC
J: TRBJ1-2
size: NA
V: TRBV7-8
D: NA
length: 14

CDR3: CASKGAGVANEKLFF
DNA: TGTGCCAGCAAAGGGGCAGGGGTGGCTAATGAAAAACTGTTTTTT
J: TRBJ1-4
size: few
V: TRBV7-9
D: NA
length: 15

CDR3: CSASGAHGSYNEQFF
DNA: TGCAGTGCTTCAGGGGCCCACGGCTCCTACAATGAGCAGTTCTTC
J: TRBJ2-1
size: few
V: TRBV20-1
D: NA
length: 15

CDR3: CASSQWTSLFNSNQPQHF
DNA: TGCGCCAGCAGCCAATGGACATCGCTATTTAATAGCAATCAGCCCCAGCATTTT
J: TRBJ1-5
size: NA
V: TRBV4-1
D: NA
length: 18

CDR3: CASSLKDRVYGYTF
DNA: TGTGCCAGCAGTTTAAAGGACAGAGTCTATGGCTACACCTTC
J: TRBJ1-2
size: NA
V: TRBV28
D: NA
length: 14

CDR3: CSVDRDMEHGYTF
DNA: TGCAGCGTTGATAGGGATATGGAACATGGCTACACCTTC
J: TRBJ1-2
size: few
V: TRBV29-1
D: NA
length: 13

CDR3: CASGRAYGYTF
DNA: TGTGCCAGCGGCAGGGCCTATGGCTACACCTTC
J: TRBJ1-2
size: NA
V: TRBV21-1
D: NA
length: 11

CDR3: CASSETSGGVPLTDTQYF
DNA: TGTGCCAGCAGTGAGACTAGCGGGGGGGTCCCTCTCACAGATACGCAGTATTTT
J: TRBJ2-3
size: few
V: TRBV2
D: TRBD2
length: 18

CDR3: CASSLAFGVGPKNIQYF
DNA: TGCGCCAGCAGCTTGGCGTTCGGGGTGGGCCCCAAAAACATTCAGTACTTC
J: TRBJ2-4
size: NA
V: TRBV5-1
D: NA
length: 17

CDR3: CASSRTGWNEQFF
DNA: TGTGCCAGCAGTCGGACAGGGTGGAATGAGCAGTTCTTC
J: TRBJ2-1
size: many
V: TRBV7-2
D: TRBD1
length: 13

CDR3: CASSLGTGGIGYEQYF
DNA: TGTGCCAGCAGCTTAGGAACAGGGGGAATAGGATACGAGCAGTACTTC
J: TRBJ2-7
size: few
V: TRBV7-2
D: TRBD1
length: 16

CDR3: CSASEGGSPLHF
DNA: TGCAGTGCTAGTGAGGGGGGATCACCCCTCCACTTT
J: TRBJ1-6
size: few
V: TRBV20-1
D: NA
length: 12

CDR3: CASSPPGQSFSDNSPLHF
DNA: TGTGCCAGCAGCCCTCCGGGACAGTCCTTCTCTGATAATTCACCCCTCCACTTT
J: TRBJ1-6
size: NA
V: TRBV11-1
D: TRBD1
length: 18

CDR3: CASSQKRPGQTFYEQYF
DNA: TGCGCCAGCAGCCAAAAACGTCCGGGACAGACTTTCTACGAGCAGTACTTC
J: TRBJ2-7
size: NA
V: TRBV4-1
D: TRBD1
length: 17

CDR3: CASSPLVDQPQHF
DNA: TGTGCCAGCAGTCCTTTGGTAGACCAGCCCCAGCATTTT
J: TRBJ1-5
size: NA
V: TRBV6-2/TRBV6-3
D: NA
length: 13

CDR3: CASSQSAGGPTDTQYF
DNA: TGTGCCAGCAGCCAATCAGCGGGGGGCCCCACAGATACGCAGTATTTT
J: TRBJ2-3
size: NA
V: TRBV3-1
D: TRBD2
length: 16

CDR3: CATSDFGRGGTDTQYF
DNA: TGTGCCACCAGTGATTTTGGCCGGGGCGGCACAGATACGCAGTATTTT
J: TRBJ2-3
size: few
V: TRBV24-1
D: NA
length: 16

CDR3: CASSGTRTNYGYTF
DNA: TGTGCCAGCAGTGGTACACGGACCAACTATGGCTACACCTTC
J: TRBJ1-2
size: NA
V: TRBV6-1
D: NA
length: 14

CDR3: CATSREAGDYGYTF
DNA: TGTGCCACCAGCAGAGAAGCAGGGGACTATGGCTACACCTTC
J: TRBJ1-2
size: many
V: TRBV15
D: NA
length: 14

CDR3: CASSKEGYRAPPRELFF
DNA: TGTGCCAGCAGCAAAGAGGGGTACAGGGCCCCTCCTAGGGAGCTGTTTTTT
J: TRBJ2-2
size: NA
V: TRBV21-1
D: NA
length: 17

CDR3: CASSRQTGTEAFF
DNA: TGTGCCAGCAGTCGTCAGACTGGGACTGAAGCTTTCTTT
J: TRBJ1-1
size: NA
V: TRBV12-3/TRBV12-4
D: NA
length: 13

CDR3: CASSAGGQSNQPQHF
DNA: TGTGCCAGCAGCGCGGGAGGGCAGAGCAATCAGCCCCAGCATTTT
J: TRBJ1-5
size: NA
V: TRBV9
D: NA
length: 15

CDR3: CASRVNRDRDNSPLHF
DNA: TGTGCCAGTAGGGTAAACCGGGACAGGGATAATTCACCCCTCCACTTT
J: TRBJ1-6
size: NA
V: TRBV19
D: TRBD1
length: 16

CDR3: CASSPPNGELETQYF
DNA: TGTGCCAGCTCACCACCTAACGGGGAATTGGAGACCCAGTACTTC
J: TRBJ2-5
size: once
V: TRBV18
D: NA
length: 15

CDR3: CASSPGGRGGDGYTF
DNA: TGTGCCAGCAGCCCCGGTGGTAGGGGCGGCGATGGCTACACCTTC
J: TRBJ1-2
size: few
V: TRBV9
D: NA
length: 15

CDR3: CASSHETGRETQYF
DNA: TGTGCCAGCAGCCACGAGACAGGGAGGGAGACCCAGTACTTC
J: TRBJ2-5
size: few
V: TRBV3-1
D: NA
length: 14

CDR3: CASSQVIGLEAFF
DNA: TGTGCCAGCAGTCAAGTTATCGGGCTCGAAGCTTTCTTT
J: TRBJ1-1
size: few
V: TRBV12-3/TRBV12-4
D: NA
length: 13

CDR3: CASSYRALLKSSYNSPLHF
DNA: TGTGCCAGCAGTTACAGGGCCTTACTGAAGAGCTCCTATAATTCACCCCTCCACTTT
J: TRBJ1-6
size: few
V: TRBV6-5
D: NA
length: 19

CDR3: CASSLSRTQPQFF
DNA: TGTGCCAGCAGCTTAAGTAGGACCCAGCCCCAGTTCTTC
J: TRBJ2-1
size: few
V: TRBV7-3
D: NA
length: 13

CDR3: CASSIGRVHYSNQPQHF
DNA: TGTGCCAGTAGTATAGGCAGGGTCCATTATAGCAATCAGCCCCAGCATTTT
J: TRBJ1-5
size: NA
V: TRBV19
D: NA
length: 17

CDR3: CASSSGGAAQYF
DNA: TGTGCCAGCAGTAGCGGGGGGGCAGCGCAGTACTTC
J: TRBJ2-7
size: many
V: TRBV7-2
D: TRBD2
length: 12

CDR3: CASSLVGPRMNTEAFF
DNA: TGTGCCAGCAGCTTAGTAGGGCCTCGAATGAACACTGAAGCTTTCTTT
J: TRBJ1-1
size: NA
V: TRBV11-2
D: NA
length: 16

CDR3: CASRRVGIINYGYTF
DNA: TGTGCCAGCCGGCGGGTTGGGATAATTAACTATGGCTACACCTTC
J: TRBJ1-2
size: few
V: TRBV5-4
D: NA
length: 15

CDR3: CSARVLAASTDTQYF
DNA: TGCAGTGCTAGGGTCCTAGCGGCATCCACAGATACGCAGTATTTT
J: TRBJ2-3
size: few
V: TRBV20-1
D: TRBD2
length: 15

CDR3: CASNVWGSNYGYTF
DNA: TGTGCCAGCAACGTCTGGGGGTCTAACTATGGCTACACCTTC
J: TRBJ1-2
size: NA
V: TRBV5-6
D: NA
length: 14

CDR3: CASSIPPFQLFF
DNA: TGTGCCAGTAGTATACCGCCGTTTCAGCTGTTTTTT
J: TRBJ2-2
size: NA
V: TRBV19
D: NA
length: 12

CDR3: CASSPRGPTNEQFF
DNA: TGTGCCAGCAGTCCGCGGGGTCCTACCAATGAGCAGTTCTTC
J: TRBJ2-1
size: NA
V: TRBV12-3/TRBV12-4
D: NA
length: 14